This is a list of T cell receptor beta chains from one sample in a study of blood T cell repertoires in COVID-19. Sequencing used immunoSEQ multiplex PCR; TCRdb keeps in-frame clones, though not all of them. The table has about 64,000 clones, 85% to 90% seen once. Sample: PBMCs or T cells enriched from blood (not recorded which). Every receptor here comes from a middle-aged woman who had recovered from COVID-19. Both conserved end residues are trimmed from each CDR3. Each record gives: J gene, V gene, CDR3 protein.

TRBJ2-1,TRBV25-1,ASIGTLALNEQF
TRBJ2-2,TRBV2,ASSVYGLAATGELF
TRBJ1-2,TRBV3-1/TRBV3-2,ASSQIMGRDGYT
TRBJ2-5,TRBV5-1,ATRQEQETQY
TRBJ2-5,TRBV19,ASSIGGGIRETQY
TRBJ1-1,TRBV6-5,ASLRGVSTEAF
TRBJ2-6,TRBV2,ASSATGPSGANVLT
TRBJ1-5,TRBV6-1,ASSEAWAGNQPQH
TRBJ1-2,TRBV13,ASSTSGSSVGYT
TRBJ1-1,TRBV11-2,ASSPGGQQAF
TRBJ1-6,TRBV19,ASSDRGPDSPLH
TRBJ2-7,TRBV12-3/TRBV12-4,ASSVTISYEQY
TRBJ2-1,TRBV5-1,ASSRRTSGGGGNEQF
TRBJ2-1,TRBV7-2,ASSQALQGANEQF
TRBJ2-5,TRBV5-1,ASSFPGQETQY
TRBJ2-7,TRBV29-1,SVSTGDEQY
TRBJ1-6,TRBV6-5,ASIGQENKNSPLH
TRBJ2-7,TRBV9,ASSVGGRDRGTYEQY
TRBJ1-3,TRBV5-1,ASSLLPSQGSIFRNTIY
TRBJ2-3,TRBV10-3,AITAGTSGIHTDTQY
TRBJ1-2,TRBV5-1,ASSPRSGGNYGYT
TRBJ2-5,TRBV4-1,ASSQEEGGTQY
TRBJ1-3,TRBV19,ASIITGNSGNTIY
TRBJ2-5,TRBV3-1/TRBV3-2,ASRNEGAQETQY
TRBJ2-1,TRBV10-3,AISGSTSQYNEQF
TRBJ2-7,TRBV7-2,ASSPRWGQTYEQY
TRBJ1-2,TRBV19,ASSPQQGSGYT
TRBJ2-7,TRBV12-3/TRBV12-4,ASSLSIREQY
TRBJ2-5,TRBV7-6,ASSLLTPPRGTQY
TRBJ2-2,TRBV19,ASTTGRVRAGELF
TRBJ2-5,TRBV5-1,ASSLGLLQETQY
TRBJ2-7,TRBV20-1,SARGAGEQY
TRBJ2-3,TRBV7-8,ASSFFIGLAGGSDTQY
TRBJ2-3,TRBV19,ASSPSTDTQY
TRBJ2-1,TRBV3-1/TRBV3-2,ASSQLLAGWRNEQF
TRBJ1-1,TRBV10-3,ALRMTEAGTEAF
TRBJ2-3,TRBV19,ASSIPRGGLFKADTQY
TRBJ2-5,TRBV7-8,ASSSDREETQY
TRBJ2-1,TRBV7-9,ASSKLGQLNEQF
TRBJ2-1,TRBV10-3,AISAGDYNEQF
TRBJ2-7,TRBV20-1,SASVPGRDRGLDEQY
TRBJ2-7,TRBV2,ASRGYEQY
TRBJ1-5,TRBV19,ASSPRQGNQPQH
TRBJ1-1,TRBV4-1,ASSQDKGQAEAF
TRBJ1-1,TRBV19,ATDKTHRGNTEAF
TRBJ2-5,TRBV2,ASSDGGRRRETQY
TRBJ2-5,TRBV24-1,ATSDFWGTSGKETQY
TRBJ2-1,TRBV6-5,ASSYGRDNEQF
TRBJ1-2,TRBV10-3,ATRTGTNYGYT
TRBJ2-3,TRBV6-5,ASSYGGADTQY
TRBJ1-1,TRBV3-1/TRBV3-2,ASSQPDRPNTEAF
TRBJ2-3,TRBV2,ASKFRLAGEFTDTQY
TRBJ2-1,TRBV19,ASSMGGGSEAKQF
TRBJ1-2,TRBV10-3,ATASDRGTYGYT
TRBJ2-5,TRBV12-3/TRBV12-4,ASSFGQGGEMD
TRBJ1-5,TRBV2,ASSQARGNARPQH
TRBJ1-1,TRBV2,ASSPAVEAF
TRBJ1-2,TRBV12-5,ASGPQASVVGYT